This T cell receptor (beta chain) was profiled in a study of cytomegalovirus exposure and HLA in healthy donors. The primer mix had 60 Vbeta and 13 Jbeta primers. Clones were read by immunoSEQ multiplex PCR, and TCRdb kept only the in-frame ones, dropping some. The table includes 100,000 to 150,000 clones, roughly 70% detected once. The CDR3 length is 14 residues. V lost 4 bases and J 8 bases, leaving 17 bases between the germline ends. Germline CDR1 LGHNA, CDR2 YSLEER. A few counts support this clone. Its antigen remains unknown. Broader study findings: After further analysis at a later stage, 16,951 TCR beta sequences were associated with HLA alleles at 0.05 false discovery rate. There was a cluster of highly shared sequence variants that was likely a sequencing artifact.

Sample: PBMCs. This rearrangement joins TRBV4-3 to TRBJ1-2; possible D gene TRBD1, 5 bases. This clonotype was sampled from a man aged 45 to 65 in good health and CMV-seropositive. The CDR3 coding sequence is TGCGCCAGCAGCCCTTCGGACGGGGCGGGGGGCTACACCTTC. This sequence encodes CASSPSDGAGGYTF.